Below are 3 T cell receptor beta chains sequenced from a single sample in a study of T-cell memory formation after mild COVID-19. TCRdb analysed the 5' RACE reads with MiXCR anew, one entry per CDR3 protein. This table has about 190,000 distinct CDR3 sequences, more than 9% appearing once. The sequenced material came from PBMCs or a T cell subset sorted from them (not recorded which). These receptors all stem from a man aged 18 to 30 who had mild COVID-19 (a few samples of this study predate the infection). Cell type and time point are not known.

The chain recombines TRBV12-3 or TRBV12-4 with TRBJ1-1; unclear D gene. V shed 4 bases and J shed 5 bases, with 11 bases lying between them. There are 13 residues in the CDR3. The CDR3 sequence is CASSSDWQTEAFF. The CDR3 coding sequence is TGTGCCAGCAGTTCTGACTGGCAGACTGAAGCTTTCTTT.

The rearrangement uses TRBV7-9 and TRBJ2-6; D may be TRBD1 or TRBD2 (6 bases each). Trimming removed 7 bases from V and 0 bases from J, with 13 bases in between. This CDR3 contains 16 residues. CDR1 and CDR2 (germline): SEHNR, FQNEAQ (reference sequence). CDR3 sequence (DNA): TGTGCCAGCATCGAGGGGGGTAACTCTGGGGCCAACGTCCTGACTTTC. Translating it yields CASIEGGNSGANVLTF.

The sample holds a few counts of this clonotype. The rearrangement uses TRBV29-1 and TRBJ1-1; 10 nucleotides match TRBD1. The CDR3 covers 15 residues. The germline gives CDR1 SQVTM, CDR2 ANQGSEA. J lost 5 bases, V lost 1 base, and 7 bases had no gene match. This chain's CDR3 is CSVEVEGTGVTEAFF. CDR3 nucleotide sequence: TGCAGCGTTGAAGTGGAGGGGACAGGGGTTACTGAAGCTTTCTTT.